This T cell receptor beta chain is from a study of blood T cell repertoires in COVID-19. Study information: The study drew acute and convalescent COVID-19 samples from the United States, Italy and Spain. PBMCs, B-cell-depleted T cells, or T cells provided the cDNA or gDNA that made up the material.

Trimming shortened V by 3 bases and J by 5 bases, and 4 bases separated the two germline ends. The germline V gene encodes CDR1 WNHNN and CDR2 SYGVQD (reference sequence). The CDR3 consists of 12 residues. As processed by the authors: Quantification of nucleated cells was approximated via reference gene primer amplification. Data came from immunoSEQ multiplex PCR; TCRdb stores just in-frame clones and leaves some out. V, J and clone size are those of that table, while D and trimming were read from the DNA. The table shows 250,000 to 300,000 clones, with approximately 85% occurring only once. Sequencing used peripheral blood. The rearrangement links TRBV10-1 to TRBJ2-2; unclear D gene. The origin of this receptor is a man aged 50-59 years with active or convalescent COVID-19. DNA for the CDR3: TGCGCCAGCAGTGACGGGACCGGGGAGCTGTTTTTT. Translation gives CASSDGTGELFF.